The sequence of this T cell receptor beta chain was determined in a study of STAT3 mutations in large granular lymphocyte leukemia. Study-wide findings and caveats: Every T-cell large granular lymphocyte leukemia patient had at least one immunodominant TCR beta clonotype. All newly emerging clones after therapy were STAT3 wild type.

Concerning this clone: Its antigen remains unknown.

Each sample's TCRbeta library yielded on average about 38,000 productive templates. TCRdb's table, derived via immunoSEQ multiplex PCR, lists solely in-frame clones and lacks some. The data contain about 24,000 clones, 85% to 95% of them singletons. This TCR was recovered from a man between 40 and 49 years old with T-cell large granular lymphocyte leukemia. Some clones in this sample may be carry-over from other donors' samples. The specimen was peripheral blood mononuclear cells.

The CDR3 loop is CASSLGGMVDTQYF. CDR3 bases: TGTGCCAGCAGCTTGGGGGGAATGGTCGATACGCAGTATTTT. This rearrangement joins TRBV5-4 to TRBJ2-3, with unresolved D. Trimming took 0 bases from V and 6 from J, leaving 11 bases between them. Germline-derived CDR1 and CDR2 are SGHNT and YYREEE (reference sequence). CDR3 length: 14 residues.